This T cell receptor (beta chain) was sequenced for a study of blood T cell repertoires in COVID-19. Study-wide context: From the United States, Italy and Spain came samples of acute and convalescent COVID-19. In each case, the material was cDNA or gDNA derived from T cells, B-cell-depleted T cells, or PBMCs.

The data were produced by immunoSEQ multiplex PCR, yet TCRdb's version contains in-frame clones alone and is incomplete. In the table there are tens of thousands of clones, about 86% of which are singletons. Germline-derived CDR1 and CDR2 are SGHTA and FQGNSA. The CDR3 is made up of 15 amino acids. V dropped 5 bases and J dropped 8; count of bases not matched to a gene: 8. The sample consisted of peripheral blood. The chain carries TRBV7-2 and TRBJ1-6; TRBD1 aligns across 8 bases. This sequence originates from a man aged 55 to 70 with acute or convalescent COVID-19. CDR3 in DNA: TGTGCCAGCAGCCCGCGGACAGGGTCAGATTCACCCCTCCACTTT. The encoded protein is CASSPRTGSDSPLHF.